These 30 T cell receptor beta chains share one sample of origin, sequenced in a study of T cells in women clearing cervical HPV infection. Repertoires were generated with immunoSEQ multiplex PCR, while TCRdb's copy carries only in-frame clones and drops some. In total, the table holds some 30,000 clones. The material sequenced was blood buffy coat. Receptors originate from a woman between 18 and 70 years old with a cervical HPV16 infection that either progressed to CIN3+ or cleared (not recorded which).

Remarks on this clone: The CDR3 end falls 3 residues outside the read, so it is completed with the germline J gene. The genes are TRBV6-1 and TRBJ1-5, with 8 nucleotides matching TRBD1. The J segment lost 9 bases and the V segment lost 4 bases, leaving 11 bases of the junction unmatched. The CDR3 is made up of 15 amino acids. Germline-derived CDR1 and CDR2 are MNHNS and SASEGT. CDR3 residues: CASSVASTGARPQHF. The sequenced part of the CDR3 DNA is TGTGCCAGCAGTGTGGCCTCGACAGGGGCCCGGCCC.

A remark on this clone: The sequenced fragment ends 3 residues before the CDR3 boundary, so the rest is inferred from the germline J gene. The V call is TRBV30, the J call TRBJ1-4; D possibly corresponds to TRBD1 (5 bases). The V gene lost 1 base and the J gene lost 8 bases, with 8 bases spanning the gap. The CDR3 runs 12 residues. CDR1 is GTSNPN, CDR2 SVGIG, per germline (reference sequence). CDR3 DNA (partial): TGTGCCTGGAGTGCAGGGTGGGAAAAA. Its translation is CAWSAGWEK. The entire CDR3 sequence reads CAWSAGWEKLFF.

Note on this clone: The sequence runs out 3 residues before the end of the CDR3; the remainder is reconstructed from the germline J gene. The rearrangement links TRBV5-1 to TRBJ2-7; 12 bases line up with TRBD2. The CDR3 is made up of 15 amino acids. The trim removed 3 bases at V and 6 bases at J, leaving 7 bases unmatched. Germline assignment: CDR1 SGHRS and CDR2 YFSETQ. The CDR3 spells CASSCSSGGVGEQYF. The part of the CDR3 DNA that was read is TGCGCCAGCAGCTGCTCTAGCGGGGGGGTGGGCGAG.

This clone is called medium-sized based on its frequency. The DNA ends 3 residues before the CDR3 does, and the rest of the CDR3 is filled in from the germline J gene. In the same sample, other DNA sequences code for this CDR3. V gene TRBV2 combines with J gene TRBJ1-3; D is unclear. With 3 bases removed from V and 0 bases from J, the gap between germline ends came to 9 bases. Germline assignment: CDR1 SNHLY and CDR2 FYNNEI. This CDR3 has 15 residues. Partial CDR3 DNA: TGTGCCAGCAGTGACCCCAGGATCTCTGGAAACACC. The encoded protein is CASSDPRISGNT. From start to end, the CDR3 is CASSDPRISGNTIYF.

Partial CDR3 DNA: TGTGCCAGCAGGAGACAGAACTATGGC. Amino acid sequence: CASRRQNYG. The complete CDR3 sequence is CASRRQNYGYTF. This chain connects TRBV2 to TRBJ1-2, with D perhaps TRBD1 (5 bases). Coverage ceases 3 residues before the CDR3 finishes, and the germline J gene fills in the end. The germline gives CDR1 SNHLY, CDR2 FYNNEI. The V and J ends lost 6 bases and 2 bases respectively, with 7 bases between them. CDR3 length: 12 amino acids. The full variable domain, in which reference TRBV2 and TRBJ1-2 provide the parts outside the CDR3, is EPEVTQTPSHQVTQMGQEVILRCVPISNHLYFYWYRQILGQKVEFLVSFYNNEISEKSEIFDDQFSVERPDGSNFTLKIRSTKLEDSAMYFCASRRQNYGYTFGSGTRLTVV.

In the case of this clone: The sequenced fragment ends 3 residues before the CDR3 boundary, so the rest is inferred from the germline J gene. This chain links TRBV29-1 with TRBJ1-1, with no clear D. Germline values: CDR1 SQVTM, CDR2 ANQGSEA. Trimming pared 7 bases from V and 5 bases from J, leaving 14 bases between. The CDR3 contains 12 residues. This CDR3 is CSAVNGWTEAFF. The sequenced part of the CDR3 DNA is TGCAGCGCTGTCAACGGGTGGACTGAA.

As to this clone: The read comes to an end 3 residues before the CDR3 does, leaving the germline J gene to fill in the end. The chain couples TRBV4-1 to TRBJ2-5; TRBD1 aligns across 8 bases. Trimming at V came to 1 base and at J to 4 bases, leaving 8 bases not matched to a gene. This CDR3 is built from 16 residues. Germline lookup yields CDR1 MGHRA and CDR2 YSYEKL. CDR3 bases read: TGCGCCAGCAGCCAAGGGGCAGGGGGCTCGGGAGAGACC. This encodes CASSQGAGGSGET. The whole CDR3 region reads CASSQGAGGSGETQYF.

With regard to this clone: Coverage ceases 3 residues before the CDR3 finishes, and the germline J gene fills in the end. This rearrangement joins TRBV20-1 to TRBJ1-5; the match to TRBD1 covers 9 bases. Trimming took 7 bases from V and 4 from J; bases not matched to a gene: 8. Germline CDR1 is DFQATT and CDR2 is SNEGSKA (reference sequence). This CDR3 contains 14 residues. The CDR3: CSGVGQGMNQPQHF. CDR3 bases read: TGCAGTGGGGTAGGACAGGGGATGAATCAGCCC.

Turning to this clone: From the germline J gene comes the end of the CDR3, since the read stops 3 residues before it. This chain links TRBV7-3 with TRBJ1-6, with D unresolved. CDR3 size: 14 residues. The V and J ends lost 4 bases and 7 bases respectively, with 11 bases between them. Germline V lookup: CDR1 SGHTA, CDR2 FQGTGA. Incomplete CDR3 DNA: TGTGCCAGCAGCTACACCGGGGAGAATTCACCC. It yields the protein CASSYTGENSP. The full-length CDR3 reads as CASSYTGENSPLHF. Full variable domain (remainder filled in from reference TRBV7-3 and TRBJ1-6): GAGVSQTPSNKVTEKGKYVELRCDPISGHTALYWYRQSLGQGPEFLIYFQGTGAADDSGLPNDRFFAVRPEGSVSTLKIQRTERGDSAVYLCASSYTGENSPLHFGNGTRLTVT.

About this clone: The observed sequence ends 3 residues before the CDR3 terminus, with the missing tail filled in from the germline J gene. The chain links TRBV19 to TRBJ1-1, with D perhaps matching TRBD1 (6 bases). The CDR3 contains 13 residues. CDR1 LNHDA and CDR2 SQIVND come from the germline V gene (reference sequence). Partial CDR3 DNA: TGTGCCAGTAGTATAGATCTGGGGGACAAA. Its translation: CASSIDLGDK. The full CDR3 sequence reads CASSIDLGDKAFF.

On this clone: The read terminates 3 residues before the CDR3 end, so the remaining end is supplied by the germline J gene. This chain uses TRBV18 with TRBJ1-5; TRBD1 matches 11 bases. The CDR3 spans 18 residues. Germline CDR1 is KGHSH and CDR2 is LQKENI. Losses at the gene ends were 1 base for V and 4 bases for J; bases not matched to a gene: 9. The sequenced CDR3 bases are TGTGCCAGCTCACCACGAGGACAGGGGGCGCCTGGTAATCAGCCC. It encodes CASSPRGQGAPGNQP. In full, the CDR3 is CASSPRGQGAPGNQPQHF.

The CDR3 loop is CASSWTATNEKLFF. The CDR3 bases that were read are TGTGCCAGCAGCTGGACAGCCACAAATGAAAAA. V gene TRBV7-9 combines with J gene TRBJ1-4; maybe TRBD1 (6 bases). The read stops 3 residues short of the end of the CDR3; the missing end is completed from the germline J gene. In germline, CDR1 is SEHNR, CDR2 FQNEAQ (reference sequence). CDR3 length: 14 residues. Between the trimmed V and J ends, which lost 4 bases and 5 bases, there was a span of 11 bases. Full variable domain (outside the CDR3, taken from reference TRBV7-9 and TRBJ1-4): DTGVSQNPRHKITKRGQNVTFRCDPISEHNRLYWYRQTLGQGPEFLTYFQNEAQLEKSRLLSDRFSAERPKGSFSTLEIQRTEQGDSAMYLCASSWTATNEKLFFGSGTQLSVL.

Comments on this clone: The DNA ends 3 residues before the CDR3 does, and the rest of the CDR3 is filled in from the germline J gene. This chain connects TRBV18 to TRBJ1-4; TRBD1 matches 7 bases. Per the germline V gene, CDR1 is KGHSH and CDR2 is LQKENI. With V trimmed by 5 bases and J by 3 bases, 3 bases remained unmatched. The CDR3 spans 14 residues. This CDR3 is CASSIQGANEKLFF. The sequenced CDR3 bases are TGTGCCAGCTCAATTCAGGGGGCTAATGAAAAA.

Details on this clone: The read ends 3 residues shy of where the CDR3 ends; the end is completed using the germline J gene. The chain joins TRBV10-3 to TRBJ2-7; 10 nucleotides match TRBD1. Germline V lookup: CDR1 ENHRY, CDR2 SYGVKD. The V gene end was trimmed by 8 bases and the J gene end by 2 bases; junction bases not matched to a gene: 6. The CDR3 spans 14 residues. Partial CDR3 DNA: TGTGCCATCTCCCGACAGGGGGCCACCTACGAG. This sequence encodes CAISRQGATYE. The entire CDR3 is CAISRQGATYEQYF.

Concerning this clone itself: The CDR3 extends 3 residues past the end of the read, so its final part is completed from the germline J gene. This chain joins TRBV6-1 and TRBJ2-3, with 10 bases that match TRBD2. CDR3 length: 14 amino acids. Unmatched junction bases numbered 4, after V lost 2 bases and J lost 8 bases. Germline-derived CDR1 and CDR2 are MNHNS and SASEGT. The CDR3 is CASSERTSGPTQYF. CDR3 DNA, as far as it was read: TGTGCCAGCAGTGAAAGGACTAGCGGACCTACG.

Worth noting for this clone: The CDR3 is cut off 3 residues early in the read; its end comes from the germline J gene. The chain combines TRBV7-3 with TRBJ2-1, with no clear D. Germline-derived CDR1 and CDR2 are SGHTA and FQGTGA. CDR3 size: 14 residues. V lost 0 bases to trimming and J lost 1 base, with 4 bases between them. CDR3 DNA, as far as it was read: TGTGCCAGCAGCTTAACGTCGTCCTACAATGAG. Its protein is CASSLTSSYNE. The entire CDR3 protein reads CASSLTSSYNEQFF.

Worth noting for this clone: The observed sequence ends 3 residues before the CDR3 terminus, with the missing tail filled in from the germline J gene. V usage is TRBV12-5 and J usage is TRBJ2-1; D gene uncertain. CDR1 is LGHNT, CDR2 FRNRAP, per germline. Trimming stripped 1 base from V and 6 bases from J, with 7 bases between. The length of the CDR3 is 13 residues. The CDR3 is CASGLAQLNEQFF. The CDR3 bases that were read are TGTGCTAGTGGTTTGGCACAGCTCAATGAG. Using reference TRBV12-5 and TRBJ2-1 for the parts outside the CDR3, the full variable domain is DARVTQTPRHKVTEMGQEVTMRCQPILGHNTVFWYRQTMMQGLELLAYFRNRAPLDDSGMPKDRFSAEMPDATLATLKIQPSEPRDSAVYFCASGLAQLNEQFFGPGTRLTVL.

Comments on this clone: The read falls 3 residues short of the CDR3 end, and the missing part is taken from the germline J gene. This chain joins TRBV20-1 and TRBJ2-1, with D maybe TRBD1 (6 bases). CDR3 length equals 16 residues. Germline V gene lookup returns CDR1 DFQATT and CDR2 SNEGSKA (reference sequence). Between the trimmed V and J ends, which lost 1 base and 4 bases, there was a span of 17 bases. The CDR3: CSARGGGQLVYNEQFF. The sequenced CDR3 bases are TGCAGTGCTAGAGGGGGCGGACAGCTAGTTTACAATGAG.

About this clone: The CDR3 is cut off 3 residues early in the read; its end comes from the germline J gene. J is TRBJ2-4 and V is TRBV19, with D possibly being TRBD1 (6 bases). This CDR3 is built from 14 residues. Germline loops: CDR1 LNHDA, CDR2 SQIVND (reference sequence). The CDR3 here is CASSRGDRPYGQYF. Partial CDR3 DNA: TGTGCCAGTAGTCGTGGCGACAGGCCCTATGGT.

Details on this clone: The sequence runs out 3 residues before the end of the CDR3; the remainder is reconstructed from the germline J gene. The chain links TRBV20-1 to TRBJ2-7; 9 nucleotides agree with TRBD2. The V gene's germline CDR1 is DFQATT and CDR2 SNEGSKA (reference sequence). Trimming cost V 3 bases and J 3 bases; bases outside gene matches: 9. The CDR3 totals 15 residues. CDR3 DNA, as far as it was read: TGCAGTGCTAGTACTCCTAGCGGGGTCCACTACGAG. Its protein product is CSASTPSGVHYE. From start to end, the CDR3 is CSASTPSGVHYEQYF.

Regarding this clone: The read stops 3 residues short of the end of the CDR3; the missing end is completed from the germline J gene. The rearrangement links TRBV29-1 to TRBJ2-2; the D is unclear. The CDR3 has 14 amino acids. CDR1 is SQVTM, CDR2 ANQGSEA, per germline. The covered CDR3 bases are TGCAGCGTTGATGTGGGCCTTCGAGGTGAAAAG. Amino acid sequence: CSVDVGLRGEK. In full, the CDR3 reads CSVDVGLRGEKLFF.

To note about this clone: Read coverage stops 3 residues before the CDR3 terminus; the germline J gene supplies the remainder. V gene TRBV27 combines with J gene TRBJ1-5; D is unclear. The germline V gene has CDR1 MNHEY and CDR2 SMNVEV (reference sequence). V was cut by 5 bases and J by 5 bases, with 13 bases left in between. This CDR3 comprises 14 residues. CDR3 bases read: TGTGCCAGCAGTCCAACCTCACCGGATCAGCCC. Translation gives CASSPTSPDQP. The full-length CDR3 reads as CASSPTSPDQPQHF.

About this clone itself: The read stops 3 residues short of the end of the CDR3; the missing end is completed from the germline J gene. The chain employs TRBV5-1 and TRBJ1-4; TRBD1 is a possible D gene (5 bases). The CDR3 has 16 amino acids. CDR1 is SGHRS, CDR2 YFSETQ, per germline. The part of the CDR3 DNA that was read is TGCGCCAGCAGCGAAAATCCGGGATCTGGGGCCAACGTA. It specifies CASSENPGSGANV. The full-length CDR3 reads as CASSENPGSGANVLFF.

Notes on this clone: Coverage ceases 3 residues before the CDR3 finishes, and the germline J gene fills in the end. The rearrangement uses TRBV7-3 and TRBJ1-2, with TRBD1 identical over 11 bases. CDR3 size: 15 residues. CDR1 and CDR2 (germline): SGHTA, FQGTGA. The CDR3 DNA, read in part, is TGTGCCAGCAGCTCCCGGACAGGGGGCGCAGATACC. It yields the protein CASSSRTGGADT. The whole CDR3 reads CASSSRTGGADTYTF.

On this clone itself: The read finishes 3 residues shy of the CDR3 end, and the germline J gene is used to complete it. The chain joins TRBV7-6 to TRBJ2-1; perhaps TRBD1 as D (6 bases). Looked up from germline, CDR1 is SGHVS and CDR2 is FNYEAQ. The CDR3 extends over 15 amino acids. V was shortened by 6 bases and J by 0 bases, with 12 bases between the two germline ends. The CDR3 DNA, read in part, is TGTGCCAGCAGTATTACAGGGAGCTCCTACAATGAG. Protein product: CASSITGSSYNE. The entire CDR3 protein is CASSITGSSYNEQFF.

A note on this clone: The sequence runs out 3 residues before the end of the CDR3; the remainder is reconstructed from the germline J gene. The chain employs TRBV20-1 and TRBJ2-7; 10 bases are shared with TRBD2. The CDR3 spans 16 residues. Unmatched junction bases numbered 6, after V lost 0 bases and J lost 1 base. The V gene's germline CDR1 is DFQATT and CDR2 SNEGSKA (reference sequence). The part of the CDR3 DNA that was read is TGCAGTGCTAGAGATCTCACTAGCGGGATATCCTACGAG. Protein sequence: CSARDLTSGISYE. The entire CDR3 sequence reads CSARDLTSGISYEQYF.

In regard to this clone: The CDR3 end falls 3 residues outside the read, so it is completed with the germline J gene. The chain links TRBV20-1 to TRBJ1-4, with 7 bases aligning to TRBD1. V was clipped by 1 base and J by 7 bases; unmatched bases: 21. The CDR3 length is 19 residues. CDR1 is DFQATT, CDR2 SNEGSKA, per germline (reference sequence). The CDR3 bases that were read are TGCAGTGCTAGAGTCACACCCGGGACAGCCGGCGGGGATGCTGAAAAA. Residues: CSARVTPGTAGGDAEK. The CDR3 as a whole reads CSARVTPGTAGGDAEKLFF.

Regarding this clone: The sequenced fragment ends 3 residues before the CDR3 boundary, so the rest is inferred from the germline J gene. This chain connects TRBV20-1 to TRBJ2-7; D is perhaps TRBD2 (6 bases). Trimming pared 7 bases from V and 6 bases from J, leaving 19 bases between. The germline CDR1 and CDR2 sequences are DFQATT and SNEGSKA (reference sequence). The CDR3 is made up of 13 amino acids. The CDR3 region is CSVSSRRVGEQYF. CDR3 DNA (partial): TGCAGTGTCTCCAGTCGGAGGGTAGGCGAG.

About this clone: The read comes to an end 3 residues before the CDR3 does, leaving the germline J gene to fill in the end. This chain uses TRBV20-1 with TRBJ1-2, with TRBD1 matching over 7 bases. V was pared by 5 bases and J by 3 bases, with 3 bases of the junction left unmatched. CDR3 length equals 12 residues. Germline V gives CDR1 DFQATT, CDR2 SNEGSKA (reference sequence). CDR3 amino acids: CSARQGHYGYTF. The CDR3 bases that were read are TGCAGTGCTCGACAGGGCCACTATGGC.

Points on this clone: The CDR3 is cut off 3 residues early in the read; its end comes from the germline J gene. The rearrangement uses TRBV10-3 and TRBJ1-1; TRBD1 aligns across 8 bases. Germline CDR1 ENHRY, CDR2 SYGVKD. V was clipped by 6 bases and J by 3 bases; unmatched bases: 9. This CDR3 is 15 amino acids long. The CDR3: CAIRAPGQGYTEAFF. The CDR3 DNA, read in part, is TGTGCCATCAGGGCCCCCGGACAGGGATACACTGAA.